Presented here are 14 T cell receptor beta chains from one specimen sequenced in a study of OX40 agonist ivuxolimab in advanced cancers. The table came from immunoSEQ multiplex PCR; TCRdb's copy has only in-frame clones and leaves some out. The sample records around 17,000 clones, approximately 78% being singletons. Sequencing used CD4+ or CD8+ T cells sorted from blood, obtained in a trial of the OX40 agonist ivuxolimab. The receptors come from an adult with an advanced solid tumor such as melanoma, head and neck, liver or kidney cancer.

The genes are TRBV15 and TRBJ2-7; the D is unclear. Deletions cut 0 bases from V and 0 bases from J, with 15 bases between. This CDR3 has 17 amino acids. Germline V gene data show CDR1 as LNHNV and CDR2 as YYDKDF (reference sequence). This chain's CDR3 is CATSRDPRLTLSYEQYF. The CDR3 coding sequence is TGTGCCACCAGCAGAGACCCGAGACTCACCCTCTCCTACGAGCAGTACTTC.

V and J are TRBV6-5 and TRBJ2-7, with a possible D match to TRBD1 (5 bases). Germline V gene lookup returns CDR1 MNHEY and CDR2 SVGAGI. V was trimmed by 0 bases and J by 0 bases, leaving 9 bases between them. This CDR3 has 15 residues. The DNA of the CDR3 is TGTGCCAGCAGTTACTCTGGGGCGGACTCCTACGAGCAGTACTTC. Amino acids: CASSYSGADSYEQYF.

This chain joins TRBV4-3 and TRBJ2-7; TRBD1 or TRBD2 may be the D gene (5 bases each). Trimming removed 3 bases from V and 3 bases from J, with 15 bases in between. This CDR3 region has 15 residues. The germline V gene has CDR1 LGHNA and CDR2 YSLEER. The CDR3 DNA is TGCGCCAGCAGCCAGGGTTTGGGACCTTACTACGAGCAGTACTTC. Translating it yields CASSQGLGPYYEQYF.

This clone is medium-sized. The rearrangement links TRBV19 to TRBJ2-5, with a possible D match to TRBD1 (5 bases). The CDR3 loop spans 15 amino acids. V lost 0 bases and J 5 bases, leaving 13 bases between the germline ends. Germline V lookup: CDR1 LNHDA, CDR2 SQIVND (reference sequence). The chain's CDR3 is CASSIDGRVRETQYF. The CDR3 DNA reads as TGTGCCAGTAGTATAGATGGCAGGGTGAGGGAGACCCAGTACTTC.

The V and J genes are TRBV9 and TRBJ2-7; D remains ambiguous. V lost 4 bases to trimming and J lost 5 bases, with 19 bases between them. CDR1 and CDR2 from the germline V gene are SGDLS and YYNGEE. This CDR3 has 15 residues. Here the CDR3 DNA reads TGTGCCAGCAGCCCCTACTCCACCGCCTATAACGAGCAGTACTTC. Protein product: CASSPYSTAYNEQYF.

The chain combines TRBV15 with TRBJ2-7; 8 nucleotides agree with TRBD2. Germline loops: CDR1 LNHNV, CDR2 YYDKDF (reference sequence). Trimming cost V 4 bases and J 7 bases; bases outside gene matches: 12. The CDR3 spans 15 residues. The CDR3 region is CATSTLLAALGEQYF. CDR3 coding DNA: TGTGCCACCAGCACCCTACTAGCGGCCTTGGGGGAGCAGTACTTC.

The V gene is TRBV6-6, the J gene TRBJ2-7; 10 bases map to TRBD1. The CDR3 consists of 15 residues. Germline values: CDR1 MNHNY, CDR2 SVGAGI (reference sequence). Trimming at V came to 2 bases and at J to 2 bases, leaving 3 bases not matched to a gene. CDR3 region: CASSYADRGTYEQYF. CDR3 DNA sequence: TGTGCCAGCAGTTACGCGGACAGGGGGACCTACGAGCAGTACTTC.

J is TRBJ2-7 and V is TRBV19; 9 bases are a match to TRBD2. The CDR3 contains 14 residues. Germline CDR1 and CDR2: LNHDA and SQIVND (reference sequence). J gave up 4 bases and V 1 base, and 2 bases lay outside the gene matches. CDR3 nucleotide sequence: TGTGCCAGTAGTATAGTTAGCGGGAGTTACGAGCAGTACTTC. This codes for CASSIVSGSYEQYF.

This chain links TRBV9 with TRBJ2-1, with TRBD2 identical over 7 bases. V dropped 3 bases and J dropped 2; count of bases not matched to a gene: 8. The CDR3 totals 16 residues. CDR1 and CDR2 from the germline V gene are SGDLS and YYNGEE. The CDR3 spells CASSAEASGAYNEQFF. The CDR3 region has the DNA TGTGCCAGCAGCGCAGAGGCTAGCGGAGCCTACAATGAGCAGTTCTTC.

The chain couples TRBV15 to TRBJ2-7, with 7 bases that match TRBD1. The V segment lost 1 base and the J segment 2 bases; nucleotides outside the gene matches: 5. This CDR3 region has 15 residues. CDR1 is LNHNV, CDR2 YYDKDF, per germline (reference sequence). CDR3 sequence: CATSRATGVAYEQYF. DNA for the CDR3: TGTGCCACCAGCAGAGCCACAGGGGTGGCCTACGAGCAGTACTTC.

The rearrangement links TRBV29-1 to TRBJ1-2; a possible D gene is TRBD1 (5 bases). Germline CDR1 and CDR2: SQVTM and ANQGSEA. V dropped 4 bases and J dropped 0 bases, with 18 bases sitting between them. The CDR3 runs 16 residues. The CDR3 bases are TGCAGCGTTGCGAAGTCTGGGGACGGATCTAACTATGGCTACACCTTC. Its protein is CSVAKSGDGSNYGYTF.

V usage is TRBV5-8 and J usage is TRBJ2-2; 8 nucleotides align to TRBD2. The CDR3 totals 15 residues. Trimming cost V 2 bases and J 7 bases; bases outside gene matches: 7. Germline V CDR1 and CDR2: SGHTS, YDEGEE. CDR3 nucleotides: TGTGCCAGCAGCTTTTCGGGGGGGCCCGGCGGGGAGCTGTTTTTT. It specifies CASSFSGGPGGELFF.

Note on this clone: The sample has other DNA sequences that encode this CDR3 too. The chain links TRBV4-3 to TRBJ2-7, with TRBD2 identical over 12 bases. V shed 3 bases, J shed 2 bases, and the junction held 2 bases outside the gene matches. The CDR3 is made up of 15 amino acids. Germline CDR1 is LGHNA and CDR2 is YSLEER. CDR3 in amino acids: CASSQGTSGPYEQYF. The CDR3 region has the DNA TGCGCCAGCAGCCAGGGGACTAGCGGGCCCTACGAGCAGTACTTC.

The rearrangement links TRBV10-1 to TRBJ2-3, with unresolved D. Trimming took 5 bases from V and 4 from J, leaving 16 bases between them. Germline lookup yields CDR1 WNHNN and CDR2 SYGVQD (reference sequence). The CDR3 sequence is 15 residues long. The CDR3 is CASSLSPVIPDTQYF. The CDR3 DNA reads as TGCGCCAGCAGTCTGTCACCCGTTATACCAGATACGCAGTATTTT.